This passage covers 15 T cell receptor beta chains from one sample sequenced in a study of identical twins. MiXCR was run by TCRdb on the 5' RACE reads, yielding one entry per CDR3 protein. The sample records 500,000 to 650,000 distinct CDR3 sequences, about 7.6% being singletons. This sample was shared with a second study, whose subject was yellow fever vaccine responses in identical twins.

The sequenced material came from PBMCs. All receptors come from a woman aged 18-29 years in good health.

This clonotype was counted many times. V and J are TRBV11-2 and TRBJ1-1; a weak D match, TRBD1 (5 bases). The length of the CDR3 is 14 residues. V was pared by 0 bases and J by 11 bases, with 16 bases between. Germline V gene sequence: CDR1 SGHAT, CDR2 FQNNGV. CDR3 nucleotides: TGTGCCAGCAGCTTAGAGATCCAGGGCGATGTGGCTTTCTTT. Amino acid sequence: CASSLEIQGDVAFF.

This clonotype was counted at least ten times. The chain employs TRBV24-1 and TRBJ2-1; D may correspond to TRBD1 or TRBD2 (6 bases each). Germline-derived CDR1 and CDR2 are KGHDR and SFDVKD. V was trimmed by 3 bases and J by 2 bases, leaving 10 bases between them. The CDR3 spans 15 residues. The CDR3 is CATSDMRDTYNEQFF. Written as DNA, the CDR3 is TGTGCCACCAGTGATATGCGGGACACCTACAATGAGCAGTTCTTC.

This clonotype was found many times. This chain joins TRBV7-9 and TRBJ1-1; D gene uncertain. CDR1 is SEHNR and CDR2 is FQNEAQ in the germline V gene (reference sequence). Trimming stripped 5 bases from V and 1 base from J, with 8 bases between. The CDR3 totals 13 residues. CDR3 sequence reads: CASSARQNTEAFF. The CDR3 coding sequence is TGTGCCAGCAGCGCCCGACAGAACACTGAAGCTTTCTTT.

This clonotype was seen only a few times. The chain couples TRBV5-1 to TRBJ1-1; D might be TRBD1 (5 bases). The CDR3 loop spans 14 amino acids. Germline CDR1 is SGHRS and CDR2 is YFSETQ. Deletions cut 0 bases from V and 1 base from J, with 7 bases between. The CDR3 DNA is TGCGCCAGCAGCTTGGGGGACCAGAACACTGAAGCTTTCTTT. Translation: CASSLGDQNTEAFF.

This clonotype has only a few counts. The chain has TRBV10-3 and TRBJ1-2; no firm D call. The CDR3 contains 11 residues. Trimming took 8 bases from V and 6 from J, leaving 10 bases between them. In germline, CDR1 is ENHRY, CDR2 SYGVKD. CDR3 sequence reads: CAIQNWHGYTF. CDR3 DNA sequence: TGTGCCATCCAGAACTGGCATGGCTACACCTTC.

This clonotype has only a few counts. The CDR3 sequence: CAISGTSGYNEQFF. CDR3 nucleotide sequence: TGTGCCATCAGTGGGACTAGCGGATACAATGAGCAGTTCTTC. V usage is TRBV10-3 and J usage is TRBJ2-1; 10 bases are a match to TRBD2. The germline gives CDR1 ENHRY, CDR2 SYGVKD. This CDR3 is 14 amino acids long. The junction had 1 base not matched to a gene; V was cut back by 4 bases and J by 4 bases.

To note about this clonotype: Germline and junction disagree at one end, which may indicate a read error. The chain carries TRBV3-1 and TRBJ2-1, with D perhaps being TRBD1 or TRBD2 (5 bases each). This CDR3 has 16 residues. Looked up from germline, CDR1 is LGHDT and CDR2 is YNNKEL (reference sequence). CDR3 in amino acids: CACSQYRDRPSEEQFF. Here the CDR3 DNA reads TGTGCCTGCAGCCAATACCGGGACCGCCCGTCGGAGGAGCAGTTCTTC.

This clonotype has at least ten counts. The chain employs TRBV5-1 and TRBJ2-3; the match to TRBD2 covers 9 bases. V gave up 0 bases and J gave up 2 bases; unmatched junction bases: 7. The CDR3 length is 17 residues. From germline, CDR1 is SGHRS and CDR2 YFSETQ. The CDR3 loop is CASSLGRASGDTDTQYF. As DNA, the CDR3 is TGCGCCAGCAGCTTGGGTCGTGCTAGCGGGGACACAGATACGCAGTATTTT. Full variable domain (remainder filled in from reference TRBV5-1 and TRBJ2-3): KAGVTQTPRYLIKTRGQQVTLSCSPISGHRSVSWYQQTPGQGLQFLFEYFSETQRNKGNFPGRFSGRQFSNSRSEMNVSTLELGDSALYLCASSLGRASGDTDTQYFGPGTRLTVL.

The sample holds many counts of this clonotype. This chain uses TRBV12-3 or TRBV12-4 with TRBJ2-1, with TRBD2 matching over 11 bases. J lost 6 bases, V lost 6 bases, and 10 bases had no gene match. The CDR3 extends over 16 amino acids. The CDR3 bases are TGTGCCAGCAGCCGTTACCTAGCGGGAGGTCCCAATGAGCAGTTCTTC. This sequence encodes CASSRYLAGGPNEQFF.

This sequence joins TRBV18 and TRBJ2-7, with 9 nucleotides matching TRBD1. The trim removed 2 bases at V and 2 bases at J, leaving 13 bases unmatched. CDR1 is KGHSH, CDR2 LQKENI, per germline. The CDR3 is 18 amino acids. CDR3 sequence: CASSPTGTGKGSAYEQYV. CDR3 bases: TGTGCCAGCTCACCAACCGGGACAGGGAAAGGATCAGCCTACGAGCAGTACGTC.

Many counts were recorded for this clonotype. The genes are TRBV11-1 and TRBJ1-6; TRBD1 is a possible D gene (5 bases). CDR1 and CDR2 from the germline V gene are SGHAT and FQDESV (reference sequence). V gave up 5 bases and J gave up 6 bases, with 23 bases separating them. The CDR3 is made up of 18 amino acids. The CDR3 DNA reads TGTGCCAGCAGCAATGAGCTTGTTTCGGGGGTTTTTAATTCACCCCTCCACTTT. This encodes CASSNELVSGVFNSPLHF.

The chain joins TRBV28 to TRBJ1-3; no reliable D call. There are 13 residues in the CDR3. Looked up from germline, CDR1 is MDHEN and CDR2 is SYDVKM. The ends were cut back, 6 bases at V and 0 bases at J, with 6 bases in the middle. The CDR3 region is CASRRYSGNTIYF. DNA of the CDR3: TGTGCCAGCAGAAGATACTCTGGAAACACCATATATTTT.

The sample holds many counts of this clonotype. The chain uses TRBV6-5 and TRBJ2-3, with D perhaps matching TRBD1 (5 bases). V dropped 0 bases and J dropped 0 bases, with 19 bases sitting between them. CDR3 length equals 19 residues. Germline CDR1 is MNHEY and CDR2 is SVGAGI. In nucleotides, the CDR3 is TGTGCCAGCAGTTACTCAGGATCCAGGGCCCGTGCTAGCACAGATACGCAGTATTTT. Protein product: CASSYSGSRARASTDTQYF.

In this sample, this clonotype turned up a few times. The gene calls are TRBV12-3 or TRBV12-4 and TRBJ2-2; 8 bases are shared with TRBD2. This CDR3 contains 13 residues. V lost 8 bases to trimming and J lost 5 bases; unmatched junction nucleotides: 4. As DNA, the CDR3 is TGTGCCAGCCTCCGGGGGGGAACCGGGGAGCTGTTTTTT. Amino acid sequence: CASLRGGTGELFF.

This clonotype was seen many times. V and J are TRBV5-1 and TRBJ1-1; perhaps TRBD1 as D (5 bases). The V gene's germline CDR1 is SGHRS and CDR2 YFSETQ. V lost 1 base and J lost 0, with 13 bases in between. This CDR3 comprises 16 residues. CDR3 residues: CASSLWTRDLNTEAFF. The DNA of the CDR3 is TGCGCCAGCAGCTTGTGGACACGGGATTTGAACACTGAAGCTTTCTTT.